This TCR beta chain was found in a study of blood T cell repertoires in COVID-19. The assay was immunoSEQ multiplex PCR, and TCRdb's table has in-frame clones only and misses some. The repertoire holds more than 300,000 clones, with about 89% as singletons. The CDR3 has 15 residues. Germline values: CDR1 SGHTA, CDR2 FQGNSA. With 3 bases removed from V and 9 bases from J, the gap between germline ends came to 18 bases. Which cohort a participant joined came from the clinical history participants gave. Someone with COVID-19 had been met by exposed participants within 2 weeks before study entry. This chain connects TRBV7-2 to TRBJ2-1; weak D call: TRBD1 (5 bases). Sequencing was done on a sample of PBMCs or T cells enriched from blood (not recorded which). The TCR was taken from a woman aged 40 to 55 who had been exposed to COVID-19. The CDR3 region is CASSFFPGQGGEQFF. CDR3 bases: TGTGCCAGCAGCTTCTTCCCGGGCCAGGGTGGTGAGCAGTTCTTC.